Reported below is one T cell receptor beta chain. Only a few counts were recorded for this clonotype. No antigen is known for it. No base qualities exist here, and no much larger clone lies one base off it. V is pared back by 0 bases and J by 4 bases, with 7 bases lying between the germline termini. Based on the germline V gene, the CDR1 and CDR2 sequences are MNHEY and SVGAGI. The CDR3 measures 14 amino acids from cysteine to phenylalanine. Only CDR3 DNA is held: 42 bases, read in frame from base 1. Libraries were made using RT-PCR. The sample was run on an Illumina HiSeq 2500. The raw public data were reprocessed by TCRdb itself: fastp quality trimming at Q25, MiXCR clonotype calling, in-frame beta chains only. Rows are combined by CDR3 protein, so each entry shows the most common genes and DNA. The sample has hundreds of thousands of distinct CDR3 sequences on record, roughly 14% of them singletons. The ten most abundant clones make up 11% of the sample.

The sample belongs to a study of response to subunit inactivated influenza vaccine (dated by TCRdb to 2016 to 2019). About the full investigation: Deep quantitative profiling of the T cell receptor repertoire was used in the study to follow responses to a trivalent subunit inactivated influenza vaccine.

Results the study describes overall, beyond this receptor: According to the authors, only a limited number of new T cells may be recruited by each seasonal influenza vaccination.

This clonotype was obtained from a man between 45 and 60 years old who received an inactivated influenza vaccine. Donor details come from another sample of the same person, matched by shared clones. The sequenced sample was PBMCs from blood, obtained less than 13 days after vaccination. The chain is assembled from TRBV6-5 and TRBJ2-1, with the identity of the D gene unclear. The nucleotides are TGTGCCAGCAGTTACTCCTCGGTGTACAATGAGCAGTTCTTC. It specifies CASSYSSVYNEQFF.